The clone carrying this TCR beta chain was found a few times. No antigen is known for it. The data are from a study of T cells after yellow fever vaccination. Study outcomes and limitations: It was a weaker secondary response, yet one that peaked faster, at day 5 versus 15.

This CDR3 comprises 15 residues. In germline, CDR1 is LGHNA, CDR2 YNFKEQ. The J segment lost 2 bases and the V segment lost 0 bases, leaving 3 bases of the junction unmatched. The 5'RACE template-switching step produced TCR cDNA and added a universal primer site and UMIs. TCRdb re-called the 5' RACE reads through MiXCR, storing one row per CDR3 protein. The sample yields under 300,000 distinct CDR3 sequences, roughly 13% seen once. The clonotype comes from a man aged 25 to 40 who received the YFV17D yellow fever vaccine. The chain combines TRBV4-2 with TRBJ2-5; 7 positions agree with TRBD1. The source material was CD4+ T cells sorted from PBMCs, sampled 45 days after the yellow fever booster vaccination. This CDR3 reads CASSQDGDSQETQYF. Written as DNA, the CDR3 is TGTGCCAGCAGCCAAGACGGGGACAGTCAAGAGACCCAGTACTTC.